This TCR beta chain was documented in a study of T cell responses to AZD1222 COVID-19 vaccine. Here immunoSEQ multiplex PCR was the method, and the copy in TCRdb shows in-frame clones only, minus some. Found here are about 120,000 clones, about 90% of them singletons; the top ten hold about 5.3%. As regards this clone: Its antigen is undetermined.

CDR1 is LGHDT and CDR2 is YNNKEL in the germline V gene (reference sequence). Trimming stripped 4 bases from V and 3 bases from J, with 15 bases between. The CDR3 runs to 15 residues. Broader study findings: Baseline antibody screening turned up just six seropositive AZD1222 recipients. The reported proportion of spike-specific TCRs targeting unmutated variant regions was nearly half. Donors were chiefly white British, with a greater number of females, and clonal diversity was perhaps underestimated.

The specimen comprised peripheral blood, sampled on day 0 of AZD1222 vaccination. The chain joins TRBV3-1 (or the pseudogene TRBV3-2) to TRBJ1-1; D remains unclear. The sequence was collected from an adult in good health. The CDR3 reads CASSRVQRRYTEAFF. For the CDR3, the DNA is TGTGCCAGCAGCCGGGTACAAAGACGGTACACTGAAGCTTTCTTT.